The clone carrying this T cell receptor (beta chain) was seen once. What it binds is not known. The CDR3 spans 14 residues. Germline V gene lookup returns CDR1 SGHDT and CDR2 YYEEEE. J lost 5 bases, V lost 4 bases, and 6 bases had no gene match. Reasons for excluding patients were uncontrolled infection, other autoimmune disease, pregnancy or lactation. The data were obtained in a study of T cells in Graves' hyperthyroidism and ophthalmopathy. Overall study: Upon initial diagnosis and before any treatment, peripheral blood was collected.

Whole-study results and caveats: Researchers found most expanded thyroid clonotypes above 0.001 in blood as well. Ophthalmopathy was model-predicted a median roughly 6.2 months pre-onset.

Amplification yielded TCR beta CDR3 regions, with RNA transcripts as the source. When the TCR CDR3 underwent first-round RT-PCR, the HTBI primer set was used. TCRdb called the multiplex PCR reads again in MiXCR, with one record for every CDR3 protein. This table holds some 340,000 distinct CDR3 sequences, about an eighth found once. V is TRBV5-6 and J is TRBJ2-5; 9 positions agree with TRBD1. The TCR comes from a middle-aged woman with Graves' ophthalmopathy. The source material was blood. The DNA of the CDR3 is TGTGCCAGCAGCGAGGACAGGGGTTTGGAGACCCAGTACTTC. Translated, it gives CASSEDRGLETQYF.